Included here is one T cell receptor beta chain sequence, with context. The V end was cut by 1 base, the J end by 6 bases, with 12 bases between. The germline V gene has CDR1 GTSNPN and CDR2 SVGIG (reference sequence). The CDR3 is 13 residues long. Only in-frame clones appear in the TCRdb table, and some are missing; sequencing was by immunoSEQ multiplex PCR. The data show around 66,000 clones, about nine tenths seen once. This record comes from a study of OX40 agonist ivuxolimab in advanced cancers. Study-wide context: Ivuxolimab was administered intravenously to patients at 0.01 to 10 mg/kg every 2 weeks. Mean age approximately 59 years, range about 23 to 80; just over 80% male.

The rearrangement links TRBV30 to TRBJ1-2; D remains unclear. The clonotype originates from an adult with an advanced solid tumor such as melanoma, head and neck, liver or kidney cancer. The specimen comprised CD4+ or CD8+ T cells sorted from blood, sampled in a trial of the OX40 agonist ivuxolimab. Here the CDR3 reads CAWSAYSNDGYTF. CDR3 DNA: TGTGCCTGGAGTGCATACAGTAATGATGGCTACACCTTC. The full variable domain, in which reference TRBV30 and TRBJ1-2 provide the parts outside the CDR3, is SQTIHQWPATLVQPVGSPLSLECTVEGTSNPNLYWYRQAAGRGLQLLFYSVGIGQISSEVPQNLSASRPQDRQFILSSKKLLLSDSGFYLCAWSAYSNDGYTFGSGTRLTVV.